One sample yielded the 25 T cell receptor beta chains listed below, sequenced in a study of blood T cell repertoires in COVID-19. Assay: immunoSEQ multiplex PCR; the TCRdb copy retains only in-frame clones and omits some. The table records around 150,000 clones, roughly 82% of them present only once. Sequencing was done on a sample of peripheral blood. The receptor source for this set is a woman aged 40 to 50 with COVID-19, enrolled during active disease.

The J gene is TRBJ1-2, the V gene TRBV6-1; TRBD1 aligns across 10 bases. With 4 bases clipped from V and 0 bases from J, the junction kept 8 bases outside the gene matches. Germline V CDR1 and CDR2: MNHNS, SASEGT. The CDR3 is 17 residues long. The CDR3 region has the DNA TGTGCCAGCAGTGGACAGGGGGCTAATCGTGCTAACTATGGCTACACCTTC. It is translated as CASSGQGANRANYGYTF.

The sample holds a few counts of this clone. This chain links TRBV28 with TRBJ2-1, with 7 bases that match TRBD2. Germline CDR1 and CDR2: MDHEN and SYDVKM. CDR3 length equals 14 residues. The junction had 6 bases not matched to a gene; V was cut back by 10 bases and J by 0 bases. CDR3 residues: CATLAANSYNEQFF. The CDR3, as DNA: TGTGCCACGCTAGCGGCGAACTCCTACAATGAGCAGTTCTTC.

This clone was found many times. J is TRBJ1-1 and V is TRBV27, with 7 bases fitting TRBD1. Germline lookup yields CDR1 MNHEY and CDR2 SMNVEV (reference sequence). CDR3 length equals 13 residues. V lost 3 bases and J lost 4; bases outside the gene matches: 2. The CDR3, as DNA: TGTGCCAGCAGTTTCACAGGGGCCACTGAAGCTTTCTTT. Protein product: CASSFTGATEAFF.

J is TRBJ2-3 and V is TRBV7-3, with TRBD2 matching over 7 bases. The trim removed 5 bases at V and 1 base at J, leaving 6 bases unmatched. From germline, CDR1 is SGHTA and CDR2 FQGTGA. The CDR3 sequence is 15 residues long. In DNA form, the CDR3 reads TGTGCCAGCAGCCCCCTCGCGGGGGGCACAGATACGCAGTATTTT. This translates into CASSPLAGGTDTQYF.

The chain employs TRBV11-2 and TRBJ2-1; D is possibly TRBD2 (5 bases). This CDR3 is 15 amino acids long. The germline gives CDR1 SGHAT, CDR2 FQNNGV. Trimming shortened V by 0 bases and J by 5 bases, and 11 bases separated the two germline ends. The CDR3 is CASSLEGSGDNEQFF. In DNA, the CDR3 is TGTGCCAGCAGCTTAGAAGGGAGTGGGGACAATGAGCAGTTCTTC.

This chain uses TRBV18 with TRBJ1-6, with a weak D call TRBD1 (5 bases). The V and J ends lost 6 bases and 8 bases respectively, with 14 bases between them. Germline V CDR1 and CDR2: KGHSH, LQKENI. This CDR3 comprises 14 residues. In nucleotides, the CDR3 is TGTGCCAGCTCCCCTAGGGACTTATATTCACCCCTCCACTTT. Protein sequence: CASSPRDLYSPLHF.

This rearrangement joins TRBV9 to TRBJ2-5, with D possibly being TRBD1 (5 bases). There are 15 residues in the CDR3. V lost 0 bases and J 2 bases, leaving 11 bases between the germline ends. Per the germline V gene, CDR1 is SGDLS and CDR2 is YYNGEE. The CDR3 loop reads CASSVGGQGQETQYF. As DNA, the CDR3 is TGTGCCAGCAGCGTAGGAGGTCAGGGTCAAGAGACCCAGTACTTC. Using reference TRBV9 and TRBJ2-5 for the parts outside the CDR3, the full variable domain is DSGVTQTPKHLITATGQRVTLRCSPRSGDLSVYWYQQSLDQGLQFLIQYYNGEERAKGNILERFSAQQFPDLHSELNLSSLELGDSALYFCASSVGGQGQETQYFGPGTRLLVL.

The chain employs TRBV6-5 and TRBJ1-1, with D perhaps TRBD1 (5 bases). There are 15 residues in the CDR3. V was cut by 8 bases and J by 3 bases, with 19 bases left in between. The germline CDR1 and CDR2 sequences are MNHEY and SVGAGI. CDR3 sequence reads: CASGGMKGLYTEAFF. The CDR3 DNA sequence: TGTGCCAGCGGGGGGATGAAAGGCTTATACACTGAAGCTTTCTTT.

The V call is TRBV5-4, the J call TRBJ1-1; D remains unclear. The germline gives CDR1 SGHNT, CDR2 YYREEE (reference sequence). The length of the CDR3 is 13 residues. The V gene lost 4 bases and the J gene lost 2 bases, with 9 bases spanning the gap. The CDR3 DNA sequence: TGTGCCAGCAGCCCAATACTAAACACTGAAGCTTTCTTT. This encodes CASSPILNTEAFF.

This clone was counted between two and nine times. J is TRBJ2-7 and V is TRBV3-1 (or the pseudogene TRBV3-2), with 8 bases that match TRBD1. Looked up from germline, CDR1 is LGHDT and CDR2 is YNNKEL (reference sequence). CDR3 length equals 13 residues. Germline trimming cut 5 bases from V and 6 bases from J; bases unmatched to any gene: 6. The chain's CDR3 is CASSRQGIGEQYF. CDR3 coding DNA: TGTGCCAGCAGCAGACAGGGGATTGGCGAGCAGTACTTC.

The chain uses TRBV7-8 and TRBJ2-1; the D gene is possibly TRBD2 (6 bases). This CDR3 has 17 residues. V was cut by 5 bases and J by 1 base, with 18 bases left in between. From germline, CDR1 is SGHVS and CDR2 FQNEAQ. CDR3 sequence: CASSQYIREWSYNEQFF. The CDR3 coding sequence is TGTGCCAGCAGCCAATATATACGGGAGTGGTCCTACAATGAGCAGTTCTTC.

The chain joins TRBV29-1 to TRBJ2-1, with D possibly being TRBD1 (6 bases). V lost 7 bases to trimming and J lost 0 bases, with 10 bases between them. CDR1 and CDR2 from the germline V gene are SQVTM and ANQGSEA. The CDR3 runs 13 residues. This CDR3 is CSGRGGSYNEQFF. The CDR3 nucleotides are TGCAGCGGAAGAGGGGGCTCCTACAATGAGCAGTTCTTC.

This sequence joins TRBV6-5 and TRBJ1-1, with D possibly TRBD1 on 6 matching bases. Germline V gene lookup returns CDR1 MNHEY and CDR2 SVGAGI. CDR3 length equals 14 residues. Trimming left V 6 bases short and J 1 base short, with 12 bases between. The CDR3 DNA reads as TGTGCCAGCAGCCTGGGGGGGGCGAACACTGAAGCTTTCTTT. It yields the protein CASSLGGANTEAFF.

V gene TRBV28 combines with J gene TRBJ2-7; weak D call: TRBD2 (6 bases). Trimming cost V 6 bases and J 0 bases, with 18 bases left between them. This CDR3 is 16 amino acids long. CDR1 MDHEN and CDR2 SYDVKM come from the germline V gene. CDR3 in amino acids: CASRTPGVGSSYEQYF. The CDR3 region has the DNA TGTGCCAGCAGAACCCCCGGGGTCGGGAGCTCCTACGAGCAGTACTTC.

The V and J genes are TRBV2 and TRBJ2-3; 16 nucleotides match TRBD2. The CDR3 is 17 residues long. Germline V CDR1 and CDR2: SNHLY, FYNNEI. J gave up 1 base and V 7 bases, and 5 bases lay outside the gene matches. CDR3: CASTGTSGRARTDTQYF. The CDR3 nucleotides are TGTGCCAGCACGGGGACTAGCGGGAGGGCCCGCACAGATACGCAGTATTTT.

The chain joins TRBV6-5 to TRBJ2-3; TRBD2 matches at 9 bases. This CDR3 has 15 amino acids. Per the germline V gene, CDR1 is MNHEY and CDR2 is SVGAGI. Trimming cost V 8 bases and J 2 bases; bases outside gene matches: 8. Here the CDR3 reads CASEGAGGITDTQYF. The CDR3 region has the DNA TGTGCCAGCGAAGGGGCGGGGGGGATCACAGATACGCAGTATTTT.

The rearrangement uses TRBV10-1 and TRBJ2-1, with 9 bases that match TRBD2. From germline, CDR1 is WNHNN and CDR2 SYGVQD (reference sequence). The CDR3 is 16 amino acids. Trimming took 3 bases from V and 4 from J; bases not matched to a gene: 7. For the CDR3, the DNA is TGCGCCAGCAGTGATTCCAAGCGGGGGGCTTACAATGAGCAGTTCTTC. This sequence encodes CASSDSKRGAYNEQFF.

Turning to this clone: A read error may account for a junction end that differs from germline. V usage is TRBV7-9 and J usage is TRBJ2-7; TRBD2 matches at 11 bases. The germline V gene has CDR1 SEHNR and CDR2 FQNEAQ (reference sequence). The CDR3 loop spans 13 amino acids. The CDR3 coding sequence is TGTGCCAGCACCTTAGCGGGAGGGGGCGAGCAGTACTTC. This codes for CASTLAGGGEQYF. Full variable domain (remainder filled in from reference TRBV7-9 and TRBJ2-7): DTGVSQNPRHKITKRGQNVTFRCDPISEHNRLYWYRQTLGQGPEFLTYFQNEAQLEKSRLLSDRFSAERPKGSFSTLEIQRTEQGDSAMYLCASTLAGGGEQYFGPGTRLTVT.

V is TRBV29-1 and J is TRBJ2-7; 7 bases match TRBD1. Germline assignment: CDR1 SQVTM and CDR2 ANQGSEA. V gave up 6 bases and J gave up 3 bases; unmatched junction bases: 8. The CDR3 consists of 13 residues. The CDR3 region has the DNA TGCAGCGTGGAGACAGGGATGGGCTACGAGCAGTACTTC. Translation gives CSVETGMGYEQYF.

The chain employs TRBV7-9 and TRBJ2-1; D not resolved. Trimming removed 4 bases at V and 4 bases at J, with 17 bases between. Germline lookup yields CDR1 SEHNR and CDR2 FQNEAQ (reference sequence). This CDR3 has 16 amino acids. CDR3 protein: CASSSPDTPLYNEQFF. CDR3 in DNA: TGTGCCAGCAGCTCCCCCGACACACCTCTTTACAATGAGCAGTTCTTC.

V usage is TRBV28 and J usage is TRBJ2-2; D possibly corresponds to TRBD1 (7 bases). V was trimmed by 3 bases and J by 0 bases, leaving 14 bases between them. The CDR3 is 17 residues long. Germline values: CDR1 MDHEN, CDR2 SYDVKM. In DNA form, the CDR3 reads TGTGCCAGCAGTTTTGTTGGCGGGACAGCGAACACCGGGGAGCTGTTTTTT. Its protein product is CASSFVGGTANTGELFF.

The DNA for the CDR3 is TGTGCCAGCAGCCCGATGCGTAGCGGAGGGTCGGATACGCAGTATTTT. Translated, it gives CASSPMRSGGSDTQYF. V usage is TRBV5-4 and J usage is TRBJ2-3; D may be TRBD2 (6 bases). Germline-derived CDR1 and CDR2 are SGHNT and YYREEE (reference sequence). The CDR3 covers 16 residues. Trimming removed 4 bases at V and 6 bases at J, with 21 bases between.

DNA of the CDR3: TGTGCCATCAGTGAAGGACTAGAGGCGTCGGATACGCAGTATTTT. It specifies CAISEGLEASDTQYF. V usage is TRBV10-3 and J usage is TRBJ2-3, with 7 bases fitting TRBD2. V gave up 3 bases and J gave up 6 bases; unmatched junction bases: 9. The germline gives CDR1 ENHRY, CDR2 SYGVKD. The CDR3 has 15 amino acids.

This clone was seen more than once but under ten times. The CDR3 protein is CATSRVAGGPDTQYF. In nucleotides, the CDR3 is TGTGCCACCAGCAGAGTAGCGGGAGGCCCAGATACGCAGTATTTT. V is TRBV15 and J is TRBJ2-3, with TRBD2 matching over 10 bases. Germline V gene data show CDR1 as LNHNV and CDR2 as YYDKDF (reference sequence). This CDR3 contains 15 residues. Germline trimming cut 1 base from V and 4 bases from J; bases unmatched to any gene: 2.

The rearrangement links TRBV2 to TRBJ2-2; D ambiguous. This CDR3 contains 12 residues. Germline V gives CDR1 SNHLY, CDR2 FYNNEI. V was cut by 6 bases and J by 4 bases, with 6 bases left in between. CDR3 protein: CASRAFTGELFF. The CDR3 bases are TGTGCCAGCAGGGCATTCACCGGGGAGCTGTTTTTT. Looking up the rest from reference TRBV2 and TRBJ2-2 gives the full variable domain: EPEVTQTPSHQVTQMGQEVILRCVPISNHLYFYWYRQILGQKVEFLVSFYNNEISEKSEIFDDQFSVERPDGSNFTLKIRSTKLEDSAMYFCASRAFTGELFFGEGSRLTVL.